Listed here is a single T cell receptor (beta chain). This sample was taken from a study of shared clonotypes between healthy human individuals. TCRdb's table, derived via immunoSEQ multiplex PCR, lists solely in-frame clones and lacks some. This table holds some 2 million clones, roughly 95% found once. The sequence was collected from a young man in good health. The specimen was naive CD4+ T cells sorted from blood. Subset of the sample: CD45RA+ positively selected.

CDR3 nucleotide sequence: TGTGCCAGCAGTGAGTTAGCGGGGGACACAGATACGCAGTATTTT. Translating gives CASSELAGDTDTQYF. V is TRBV2 and J is TRBJ2-3, with 9 bases that match TRBD2. V gave up 3 bases and J gave up 2 bases; unmatched junction bases: 3. The CDR3 has 15 residues. Germline V gene data show CDR1 as SNHLY and CDR2 as FYNNEI.